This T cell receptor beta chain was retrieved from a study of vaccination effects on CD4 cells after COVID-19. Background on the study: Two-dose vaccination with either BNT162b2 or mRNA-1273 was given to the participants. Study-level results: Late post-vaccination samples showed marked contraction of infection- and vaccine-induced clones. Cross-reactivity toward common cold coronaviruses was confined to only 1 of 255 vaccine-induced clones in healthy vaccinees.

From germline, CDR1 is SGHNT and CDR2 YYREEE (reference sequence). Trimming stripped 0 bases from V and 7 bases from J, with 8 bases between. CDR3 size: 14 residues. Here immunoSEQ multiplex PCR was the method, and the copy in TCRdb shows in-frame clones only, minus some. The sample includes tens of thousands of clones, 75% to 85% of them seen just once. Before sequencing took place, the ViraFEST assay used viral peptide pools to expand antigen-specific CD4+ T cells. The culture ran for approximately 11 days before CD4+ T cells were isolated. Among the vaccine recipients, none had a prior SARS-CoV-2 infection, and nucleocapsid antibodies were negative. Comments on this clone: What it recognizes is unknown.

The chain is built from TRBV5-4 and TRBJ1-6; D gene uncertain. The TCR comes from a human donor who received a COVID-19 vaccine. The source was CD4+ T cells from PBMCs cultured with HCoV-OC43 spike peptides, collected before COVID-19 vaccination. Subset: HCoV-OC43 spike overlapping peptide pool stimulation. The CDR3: CASSLAQPNSPLHF. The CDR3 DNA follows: TGTGCCAGCAGCTTGGCCCAGCCAAATTCACCCCTCCACTTT.